This T cell receptor (beta chain) was identified in a study of cytomegalovirus exposure and HLA in healthy donors. On the study more broadly: Researchers found that roughly 80% of around 400 genotyped donors fell within the Caucasian-associated ancestry cluster. Study-wide points: A later analysis showed HLA-associated TCR beta chains outstripping equally common others in clonal expansion. Confirmation in vitro established that a few CMV-associated chains were specific for CMV antigens.

PCR amplification relied on 60 Vbeta primers (plus 13 Jbeta primers). Repertoires were generated with immunoSEQ multiplex PCR, while TCRdb's copy carries only in-frame clones and drops some. The sample holds about 130,000 clones, under 85% seen once. A word on this clone: Its antigen is undetermined.

This CDR3 has 15 amino acids. V shed 0 bases and J 4 bases; nucleotides not matched to a gene: 2. Germline V gives CDR1 SGDLS, CDR2 YYNGEE. The chain carries TRBV9 and TRBJ2-2, with 8 bases fitting TRBD2. The source of this sequence is a woman in her forties in good health and CMV-seropositive. The sequenced material came from PBMCs. The CDR3 reads CASSVGREGTGELFF. The CDR3 nucleotides are TGTGCCAGCAGCGTAGGACGGGAGGGCACCGGGGAGCTGTTTTTT.